This T cell receptor beta chain was profiled in a study of blood T cell repertoires in COVID-19. Study overall: Samples of COVID-19 (acute and convalescent) were obtained from the United States, Italy and Spain. In each case, the material was cDNA or gDNA derived from T cells, B-cell-depleted T cells, or PBMCs.

Trimming cost V 5 bases and J 5 bases; bases outside gene matches: 12. This CDR3 has 16 amino acids. Germline CDR1 and CDR2: SEHNR and FQNEAQ (reference sequence). Using immunoSEQ multiplex PCR, the repertoire was profiled, and TCRdb retains in-frame clones only, with some absent. The sample yields about 260,000 clones, about 89% seen once. The sequencing sample was made of peripheral blood. This clonotype was sampled from a man in his forties who had recovered from COVID-19. The gene calls are TRBV7-9 and TRBJ2-3, with 8 bases lining up with TRBD1. CDR3 loop: CASSGQGERIGDTQYF. The CDR3 nucleotides are TGTGCCAGCAGCGGACAGGGTGAGAGGATAGGAGATACGCAGTATTTT.